This TCR beta chain originates from a study of blood T cell repertoires in COVID-19. TCRdb's copy holds only in-frame clones and misses some; the assay was immunoSEQ multiplex PCR. The table has approximately 62,000 clones, around 74% seen once. Germline V gene data show CDR1 as SGDLS and CDR2 as YYNGEE. CDR3 length: 17 residues. The V and J ends lost 0 bases and 4 bases, in that order; junction bases with no gene match: 10. Sequenced material: peripheral blood. This clonotype originated in a woman between 50 and 59 years old with active or convalescent COVID-19. The chain uses TRBV9 and TRBJ1-3; 7 bases line up with TRBD1. The CDR3 spells CASSVGPTGSTGNTIYF. CDR3 in DNA: TGTGCCAGCAGCGTAGGCCCGACAGGGAGCACGGGAAACACCATATATTTT.